This T cell receptor (beta chain) came from a study of OX40 agonist ivuxolimab in advanced cancers. The CDR3 length is 15 residues. Germline V gene lookup returns CDR1 SGHRS and CDR2 YFSETQ. V dropped 5 bases and J dropped 4 bases, with 18 bases sitting between them. Concerning this clone itself: Its cognate antigen is unknown.

The repertoire was sequenced with immunoSEQ multiplex PCR; TCRdb's copy has only in-frame clones and lacks some. The sample has 55,000 to 65,000 clones, under 90% seen once; the top ten hold approximately 0.57%. Findings of the study overall: Clones of CD4+ and CD8+ blood T cells grew by week 6 at doses of 0.1 to 3.0 mg/kg.

The sequence came from an adult with an advanced solid tumor such as melanoma, head and neck, liver or kidney cancer. Sample: CD4+ or CD8+ T cells sorted from blood, taken in a trial of the OX40 agonist ivuxolimab. The rearrangement links TRBV5-1 to TRBJ1-2, with D hard to call. CDR3 sequence reads: CASRNSRGRVYGYTF. CDR3 in DNA: TGCGCCAGCAGGAACTCGAGAGGGAGGGTCTATGGCTACACCTTC.